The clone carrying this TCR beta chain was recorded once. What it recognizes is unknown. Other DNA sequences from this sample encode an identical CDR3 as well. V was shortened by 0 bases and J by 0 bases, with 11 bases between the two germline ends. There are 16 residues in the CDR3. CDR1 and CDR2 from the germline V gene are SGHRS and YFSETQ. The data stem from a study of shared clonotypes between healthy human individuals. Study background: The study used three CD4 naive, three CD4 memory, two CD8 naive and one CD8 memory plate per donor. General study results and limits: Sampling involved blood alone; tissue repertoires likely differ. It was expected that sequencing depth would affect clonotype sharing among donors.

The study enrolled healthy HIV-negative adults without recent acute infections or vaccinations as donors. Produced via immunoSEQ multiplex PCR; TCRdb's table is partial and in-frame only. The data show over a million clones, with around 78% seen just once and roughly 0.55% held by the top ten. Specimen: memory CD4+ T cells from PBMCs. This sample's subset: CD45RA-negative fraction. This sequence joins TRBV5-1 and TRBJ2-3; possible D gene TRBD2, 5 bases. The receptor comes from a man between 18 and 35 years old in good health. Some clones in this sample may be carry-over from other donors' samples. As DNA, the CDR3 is TGCGCCAGCAGCTTGGGAAGCGGCACTAGCACAGATACGCAGTATTTT. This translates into CASSLGSGTSTDTQYF. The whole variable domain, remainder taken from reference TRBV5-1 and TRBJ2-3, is KAGVTQTPRYLIKTRGQQVTLSCSPISGHRSVSWYQQTPGQGLQFLFEYFSETQRNKGNFPGRFSGRQFSNSRSEMNVSTLELGDSALYLCASSLGSGTSTDTQYFGPGTRLTVL.